Below are 14 T cell receptor beta chains sequenced from a single sample in a study of immune evolution from preneoplasia to lung adenocarcinoma. Here immunoSEQ multiplex PCR was the method, and the copy in TCRdb shows in-frame clones only, minus some. The top ten hold more than 25% of the sample, which has over 4,500 clones, over 60% seen once. Sequences were obtained from FFPE normal lung tissue adjacent to the tumor. The receptors here all came from a person in their sixties or seventies with lung adenocarcinoma.

The CDR3 loop reads CASSALTSGGRGNEQFF. The DNA of the CDR3 is TGCGCCAGCAGCGCTTTGACTAGCGGCGGGAGAGGGAATGAGCAGTTCTTC. V and J are TRBV5-1 and TRBJ2-1, with 9 positions matching TRBD2. V lost 4 bases to trimming and J lost 7 bases; unmatched junction nucleotides: 15. The length of the CDR3 is 17 residues. Looked up from germline, CDR1 is SGHRS and CDR2 is YFSETQ.

CDR3 loop: CSAILRGYTF. DNA of the CDR3: TGCAGTGCCATCCTGAGAGGCTACACCTTC. This chain uses TRBV20-1 with TRBJ1-2; unclear D gene. Looked up from germline, CDR1 is DFQATT and CDR2 is SNEGSKA (reference sequence). The V and J ends lost 6 bases and 8 bases respectively, with 10 bases between them. The CDR3 loop spans 10 amino acids.

The chain has TRBV19 and TRBJ1-5, with unresolved D. The CDR3 has 15 amino acids. Trimming left V 1 base short and J 0 bases short, with 7 bases between. Germline CDR1 LNHDA, CDR2 SQIVND (reference sequence). The CDR3 is CASSIAGYSNQPQHF. CDR3 coding DNA: TGTGCCAGTAGTATAGCAGGTTATAGCAATCAGCCCCAGCATTTT. Together with reference TRBV19 and TRBJ1-5, the CDR3 gives the full variable domain: DGGITQSPKYLFRKEGQNVTLSCEQNLNHDAMYWYRQDPGQGLRLIYYSQIVNDFQKGDIAEGYSVSREKKESFPLTVTSAQKNPTAFYLCASSIAGYSNQPQHFGDGTRLSIL.

This clone has a single count. The gene calls are TRBV4-2 and TRBJ2-7; TRBD2 matches at 8 bases. This CDR3 has 15 amino acids. CDR1 is LGHNA and CDR2 is YNFKEQ in the germline V gene. The trim removed 4 bases at V and 2 bases at J, leaving 7 bases unmatched. The chain's CDR3 is CASSPERGPTYEQYF. CDR3 DNA sequence: TGTGCCAGCAGCCCCGAGCGGGGGCCCACCTACGAGCAGTACTTC.

The gene calls are TRBV29-1 and TRBJ1-5; the match to TRBD1 covers 7 bases. The CDR3 contains 12 residues. CDR1 is SQVTM, CDR2 ANQGSEA, per germline. J lost 9 bases, V lost 5 bases, and 7 bases had no gene match. The CDR3 DNA reads as TGCAGCGTTAGGGACAGCGACTCGCCCCAGCATTTT. It specifies CSVRDSDSPQHF.

The V call is TRBV6-6, the J call TRBJ1-1, with TRBD1 matching over 8 bases. The CDR3 has 14 residues. J gave up 5 bases and V 2 bases, and 4 bases lay outside the gene matches. From germline, CDR1 is MNHNY and CDR2 SVGAGI (reference sequence). CDR3 sequence reads: CASSYQGAKTEAFF. The CDR3 nucleotides read TGTGCCAGCAGTTACCAGGGGGCAAAAACTGAAGCTTTCTTT.

The rearrangement joins TRBV15 to TRBJ2-3; 8 bases align to TRBD1. CDR1 and CDR2 (germline): LNHNV, YYDKDF (reference sequence). The V and J ends lost 0 bases and 0 bases, in that order; junction bases with no gene match: 5. The CDR3 is made up of 17 amino acids. This CDR3 is CATSRERGTGSTDTQYF. The CDR3 nucleotides read TGTGCCACCAGCAGAGAGAGGGGGACAGGAAGCACAGATACGCAGTATTTT.

This chain connects TRBV28 to TRBJ2-7, with D tentatively TRBD1 or TRBD2 (5 bases each). Germline values: CDR1 MDHEN, CDR2 SYDVKM. This CDR3 has 16 residues. V lost 2 bases, J lost 4 bases, and 18 bases lay in between. CDR3 in amino acids: CASSLNWGPTSYEQYF. For the CDR3, the DNA is TGTGCCAGCAGTTTAAATTGGGGACCTACCTCATACGAGCAGTACTTC. Looking up the rest from reference TRBV28 and TRBJ2-7 gives the full variable domain: DVKVTQSSRYLVKRTGEKVFLECVQDMDHENMFWYRQDPGLGLRLIYFSYDVKMKEKGDIPEGYSVSREKKERFSLILESASTNQTSMYLCASSLNWGPTSYEQYFGPGTRLTVT.

This clone appeared a single time. The rearrangement joins TRBV11-3 to TRBJ2-1; TRBD1 or TRBD2 may be the D gene (5 bases each). The CDR3 contains 15 residues. Per germline, CDR1 SGHNT and CDR2 YENEEA. Between the trimmed V and J ends, which lost 5 bases and 7 bases, there was a span of 18 bases. Here the CDR3 reads CASSLRGAPGNEQFF. DNA of the CDR3: TGTGCCAGCAGCCTCCGAGGGGCCCCCGGGAATGAGCAGTTCTTC.

This CDR3 is CASTNTGTGGRANYGYTF. The CDR3 DNA reads TGTGCCAGCACTAACACCGGGACAGGGGGACGTGCGAACTATGGCTACACCTTC. The gene calls are TRBV2 and TRBJ1-2, with 11 bases identical to TRBD1. Germline V gene data show CDR1 as SNHLY and CDR2 as FYNNEI. The CDR3 is made up of 18 amino acids. J lost 2 bases, V lost 7 bases, and 15 bases had no gene match.

The chain carries TRBV10-2 and TRBJ1-1; D ambiguous. Between the trimmed V and J ends, which lost 4 bases and 0 bases, there was a span of 3 bases. CDR3 length equals 12 residues. Germline CDR1 is WSHSY and CDR2 is SAAADI. DNA of the CDR3: TGCGCCAGCAGTGGGATGAACACTGAAGCTTTCTTT. Amino acid sequence: CASSGMNTEAFF.

This clone was recorded a few times. The gene calls are TRBV2 and TRBJ1-2; a possible D gene is TRBD1 (6 bases). This CDR3 has 13 amino acids. The V gene's germline CDR1 is SNHLY and CDR2 FYNNEI. The ends were cut back, 4 bases at V and 2 bases at J, with 8 bases in the middle. As DNA, the CDR3 is TGTGCCAGCAGTGCTGGACAGAACTATGGCTACACCTTC. Its protein product is CASSAGQNYGYTF.

The chain is built from TRBV5-4 and TRBJ2-6; D not certain. CDR1 is SGHNT and CDR2 is YYREEE in the germline V gene (reference sequence). This CDR3 spans 15 amino acids. Trimming shortened V by 0 bases and J by 4 bases, and 8 bases separated the two germline ends. CDR3 in amino acids: CASSLVGKGANVLTF. The CDR3 coding sequence is TGTGCCAGCAGCTTGGTGGGGAAAGGGGCCAACGTCCTGACTTTC.

This clone was detected only once. The chain is built from TRBV6-5 and TRBJ2-1; 10 nucleotides agree with TRBD2. CDR3 length: 15 amino acids. Germline lookup yields CDR1 MNHEY and CDR2 SVGAGI. Trimming at V came to 0 bases and at J to 5 bases, leaving 1 base not matched to a gene. The CDR3 DNA reads TGTGCCAGCAGTTACTCGACTAGCGGGCACAATGAGCAGTTCTTC. It specifies CASSYSTSGHNEQFF.